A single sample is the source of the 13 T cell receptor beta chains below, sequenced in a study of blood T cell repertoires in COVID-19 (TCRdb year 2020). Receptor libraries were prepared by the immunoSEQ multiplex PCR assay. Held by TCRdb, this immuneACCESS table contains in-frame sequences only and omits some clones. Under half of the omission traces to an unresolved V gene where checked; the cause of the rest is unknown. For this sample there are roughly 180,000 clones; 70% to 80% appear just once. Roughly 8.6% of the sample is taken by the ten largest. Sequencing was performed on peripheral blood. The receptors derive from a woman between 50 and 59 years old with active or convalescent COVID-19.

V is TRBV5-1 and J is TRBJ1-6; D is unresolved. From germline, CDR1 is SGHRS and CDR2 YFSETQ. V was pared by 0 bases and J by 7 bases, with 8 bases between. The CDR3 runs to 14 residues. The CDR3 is CASSLDSPNSPLHF. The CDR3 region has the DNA TGCGCCAGCAGCTTGGACTCGCCAAATTCACCCCTCCACTTT.

In nucleotides, the CDR3 is TGTGCCAGCAGCTCCGGGACACAGGAGCAGTTCTTC. This codes for CASSSGTQEQFF. V gene TRBV7-2 combines with J gene TRBJ2-1; D is possibly TRBD1 (6 bases). The germline V gene encodes CDR1 SGHTA and CDR2 FQGNSA. CDR3 length: 12 residues. Trimming stripped 4 bases from V and 10 bases from J, with 11 bases between.

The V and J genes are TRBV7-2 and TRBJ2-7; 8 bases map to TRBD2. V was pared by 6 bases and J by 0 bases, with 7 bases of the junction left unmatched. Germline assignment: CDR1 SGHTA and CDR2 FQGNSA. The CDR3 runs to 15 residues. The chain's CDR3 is CASSSSGSSSYEQYF. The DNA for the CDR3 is TGTGCCAGCAGTTCTAGCGGGTCGAGCTCCTACGAGCAGTACTTC.

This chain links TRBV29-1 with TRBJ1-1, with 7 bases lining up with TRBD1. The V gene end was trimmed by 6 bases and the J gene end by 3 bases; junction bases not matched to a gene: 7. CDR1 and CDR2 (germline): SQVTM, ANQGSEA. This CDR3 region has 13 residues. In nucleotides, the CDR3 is TGCAGCGTATCTAACAGGGGAGACACTGAAGCTTTCTTT. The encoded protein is CSVSNRGDTEAFF.

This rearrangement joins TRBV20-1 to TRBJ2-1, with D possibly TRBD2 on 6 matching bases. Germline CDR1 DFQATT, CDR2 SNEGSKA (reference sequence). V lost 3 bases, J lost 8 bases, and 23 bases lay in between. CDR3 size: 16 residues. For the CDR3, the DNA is TGCAGTGCTAGTTTGTTTTCGGAGGGCCGTATGTATGAGCAGTTCTTC. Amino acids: CSASLFSEGRMYEQFF.

CDR3 nucleotide sequence: TGTGCCAGCAGTGAATGGAGCGATACAGCTTTCTTT. Its protein is CASSEWSDTAFF. The V and J genes are TRBV25-1 and TRBJ1-1; D not certain. Trimming took off 1 base at V and 10 bases at J, with 10 bases between the two ends. CDR3 length equals 12 residues. The germline V gene has CDR1 MGHDK and CDR2 SYGVNS.

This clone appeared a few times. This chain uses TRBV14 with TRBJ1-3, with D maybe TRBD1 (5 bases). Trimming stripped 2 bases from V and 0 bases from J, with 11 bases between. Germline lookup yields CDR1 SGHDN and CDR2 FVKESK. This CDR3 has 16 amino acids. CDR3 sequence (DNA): TGTGCCAGCAGCCAAAAGACAGTTTTCTCTGGAAACACCATATATTTT. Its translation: CASSQKTVFSGNTIYF. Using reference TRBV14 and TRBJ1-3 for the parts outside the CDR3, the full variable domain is EAGVTQFPSHSVIEKGQTVTLRCDPISGHDNLYWYRRVMGKEIKFLLHFVKESKQDESGMPNNRFLAERTGGTYSTLKVQPAELEDSGVYFCASSQKTVFSGNTIYFGEGSWLTVV.

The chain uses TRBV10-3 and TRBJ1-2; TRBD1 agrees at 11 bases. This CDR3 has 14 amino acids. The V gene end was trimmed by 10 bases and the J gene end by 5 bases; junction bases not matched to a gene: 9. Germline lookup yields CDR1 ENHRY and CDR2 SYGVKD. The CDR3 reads CATTDRGHWYGYTF. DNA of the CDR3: TGTGCCACGACGGACAGGGGGCACTGGTATGGCTACACCTTC.

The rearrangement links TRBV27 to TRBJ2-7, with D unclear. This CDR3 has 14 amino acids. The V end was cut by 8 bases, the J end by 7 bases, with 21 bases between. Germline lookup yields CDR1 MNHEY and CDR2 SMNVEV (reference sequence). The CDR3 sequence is CASSLTGSRKEQYF. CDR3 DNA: TGTGCCAGCTCCTTGACCGGGTCCCGGAAGGAGCAGTACTTC.

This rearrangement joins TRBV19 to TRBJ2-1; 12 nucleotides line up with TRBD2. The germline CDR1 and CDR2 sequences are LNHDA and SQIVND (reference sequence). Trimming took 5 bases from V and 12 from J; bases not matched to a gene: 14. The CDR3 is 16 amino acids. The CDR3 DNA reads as TGTGCCAGTAGTGGAGGGGAGACTAGCGGGAGCTCGGCGCAGTTCTTC. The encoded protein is CASSGGETSGSSAQFF.

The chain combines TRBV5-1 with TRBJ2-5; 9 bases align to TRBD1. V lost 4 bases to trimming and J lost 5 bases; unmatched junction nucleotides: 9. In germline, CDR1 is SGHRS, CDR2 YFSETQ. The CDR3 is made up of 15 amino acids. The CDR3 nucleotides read TGCGCCAGCAGCCGGACAGGGGCCTTGGAGGAGACCCAGTACTTC. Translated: CASSRTGALEETQYF.

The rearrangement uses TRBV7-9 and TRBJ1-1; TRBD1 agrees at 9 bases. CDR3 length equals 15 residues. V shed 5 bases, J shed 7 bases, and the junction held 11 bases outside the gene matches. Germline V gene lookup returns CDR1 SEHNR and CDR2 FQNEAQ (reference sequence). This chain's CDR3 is CASSLWTGDVGEAFF. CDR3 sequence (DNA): TGTGCCAGCAGCCTGTGGACAGGGGACGTTGGTGAAGCTTTCTTT.

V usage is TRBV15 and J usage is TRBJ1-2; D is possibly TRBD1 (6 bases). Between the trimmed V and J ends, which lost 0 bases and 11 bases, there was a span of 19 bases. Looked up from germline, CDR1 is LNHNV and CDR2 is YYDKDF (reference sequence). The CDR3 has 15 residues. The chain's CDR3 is CATSRDAAGGKEYTF. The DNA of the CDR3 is TGTGCCACCAGCAGAGACGCGGCGGGGGGCAAGGAGTACACCTTC.